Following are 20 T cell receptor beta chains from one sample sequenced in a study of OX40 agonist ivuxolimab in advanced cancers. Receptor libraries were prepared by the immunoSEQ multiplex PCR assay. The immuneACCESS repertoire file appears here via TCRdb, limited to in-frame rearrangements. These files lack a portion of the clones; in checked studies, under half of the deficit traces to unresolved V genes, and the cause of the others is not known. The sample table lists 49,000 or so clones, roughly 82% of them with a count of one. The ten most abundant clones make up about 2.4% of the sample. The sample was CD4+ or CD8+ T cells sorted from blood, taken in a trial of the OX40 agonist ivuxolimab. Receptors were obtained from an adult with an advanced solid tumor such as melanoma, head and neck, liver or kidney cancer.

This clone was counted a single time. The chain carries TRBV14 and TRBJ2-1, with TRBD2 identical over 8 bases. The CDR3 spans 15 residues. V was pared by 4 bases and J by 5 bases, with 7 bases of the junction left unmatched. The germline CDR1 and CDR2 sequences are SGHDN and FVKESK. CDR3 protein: CASSPLSGGNNEQFF. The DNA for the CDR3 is TGTGCCAGCAGCCCTCTGAGCGGGGGTAACAATGAGCAGTTCTTC.

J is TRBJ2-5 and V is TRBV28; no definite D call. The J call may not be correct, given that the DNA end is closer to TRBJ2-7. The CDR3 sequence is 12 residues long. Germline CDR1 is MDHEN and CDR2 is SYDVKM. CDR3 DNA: TGTGCCAGCAGTGGCCTGGGGTACGAGCAGTACTTC. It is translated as CASSGLGYEQYF.

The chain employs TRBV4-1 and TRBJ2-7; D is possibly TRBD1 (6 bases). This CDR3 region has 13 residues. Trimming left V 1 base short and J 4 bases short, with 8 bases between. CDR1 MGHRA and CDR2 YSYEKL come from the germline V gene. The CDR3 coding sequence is TGCGCCAGCAGCCAAGTAGGACAGTACGAGCAGTACTTC. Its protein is CASSQVGQYEQYF.

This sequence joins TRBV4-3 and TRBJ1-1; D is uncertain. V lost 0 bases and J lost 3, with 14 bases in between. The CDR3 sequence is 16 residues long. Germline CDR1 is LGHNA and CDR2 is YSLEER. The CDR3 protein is CASSQDGQTRYTEAFF. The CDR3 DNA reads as TGCGCCAGCAGCCAAGATGGGCAGACACGGTACACTGAAGCTTTCTTT.

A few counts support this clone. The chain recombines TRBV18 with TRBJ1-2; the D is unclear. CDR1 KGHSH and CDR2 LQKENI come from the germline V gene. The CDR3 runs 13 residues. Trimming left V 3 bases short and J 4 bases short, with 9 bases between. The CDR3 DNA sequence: TGTGCCAGCTCACCGAGGACGACCTATGGCTACACCTTC. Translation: CASSPRTTYGYTF.

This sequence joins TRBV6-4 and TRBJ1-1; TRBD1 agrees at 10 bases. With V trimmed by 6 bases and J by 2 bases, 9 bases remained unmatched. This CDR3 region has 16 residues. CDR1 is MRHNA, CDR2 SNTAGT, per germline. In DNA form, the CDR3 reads TGTGCCAGCAGCCCCGGGACAGGGGTTGGTAACACTGAAGCTTTCTTT. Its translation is CASSPGTGVGNTEAFF.

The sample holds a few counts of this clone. DNA of the CDR3: TGTGCCACCAGCAGTCTAGCGGGAGAGGTAGATACGCAGTATTTT. It codes for CATSSLAGEVDTQYF. The chain carries TRBV15 and TRBJ2-3; TRBD2 agrees at 10 bases. Germline-derived CDR1 and CDR2 are LNHNV and YYDKDF (reference sequence). This CDR3 region has 15 residues. Trimming removed 3 bases from V and 5 bases from J; junction bases left unmatched: 5.

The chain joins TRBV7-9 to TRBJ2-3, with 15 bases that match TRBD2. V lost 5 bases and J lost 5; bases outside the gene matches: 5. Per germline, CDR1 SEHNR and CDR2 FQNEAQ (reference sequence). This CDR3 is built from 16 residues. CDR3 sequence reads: CASSPGLAGGLDTQYF. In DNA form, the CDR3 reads TGTGCCAGCAGCCCCGGACTAGCGGGAGGGTTAGATACGCAGTATTTT. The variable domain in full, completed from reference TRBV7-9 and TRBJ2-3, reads DTGVSQNPRHKITKRGQNVTFRCDPISEHNRLYWYRQTLGQGPEFLTYFQNEAQLEKSRLLSDRFSAERPKGSFSTLEIQRTEQGDSAMYLCASSPGLAGGLDTQYFGPGTRLTVL.

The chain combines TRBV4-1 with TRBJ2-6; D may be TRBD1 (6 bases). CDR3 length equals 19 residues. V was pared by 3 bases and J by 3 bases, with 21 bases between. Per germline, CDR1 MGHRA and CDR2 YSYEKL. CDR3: CASSHQATGQGIGANVLTF. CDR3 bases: TGCGCCAGCAGCCACCAGGCGACAGGTCAGGGAATTGGGGCCAACGTCCTGACTTTC.

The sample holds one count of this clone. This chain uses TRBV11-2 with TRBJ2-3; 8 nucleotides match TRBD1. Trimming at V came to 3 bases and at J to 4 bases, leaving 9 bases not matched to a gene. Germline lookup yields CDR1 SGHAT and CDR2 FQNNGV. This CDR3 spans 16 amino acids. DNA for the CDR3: TGTGCCAGCAGCTTCCCCCCAGGGGGCCTTGCAGATACGCAGTATTTT. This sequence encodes CASSFPPGGLADTQYF.

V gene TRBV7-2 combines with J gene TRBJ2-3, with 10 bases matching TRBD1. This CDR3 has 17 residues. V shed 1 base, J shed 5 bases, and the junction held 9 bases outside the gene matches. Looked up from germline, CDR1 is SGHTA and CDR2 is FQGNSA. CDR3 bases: TGTGCCAGCAGCTTAGAAACGGACAGGGGGTATAGAGATACGCAGTATTTT. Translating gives CASSLETDRGYRDTQYF.

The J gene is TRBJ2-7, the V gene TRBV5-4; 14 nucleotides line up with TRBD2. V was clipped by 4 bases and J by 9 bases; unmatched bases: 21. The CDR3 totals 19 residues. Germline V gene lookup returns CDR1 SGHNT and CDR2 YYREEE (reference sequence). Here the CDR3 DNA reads TGTGCCAGCAGCACCCATCCGGGACTAGCGGGGGCAACATACGAAGGGCAGTACTTC. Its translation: CASSTHPGLAGATYEGQYF.

The CDR3 region has the DNA TGTGCCTCTTACCAACCACCGGGGACCGTTTACACCTTC. Translated, it gives CASYQPPGTVYTF. The chain couples TRBV19 to TRBJ1-2, with D tentatively TRBD1 (5 bases). The CDR3 contains 13 residues. Per germline, CDR1 LNHDA and CDR2 SQIVND (reference sequence). Trimming removed 11 bases from V and 11 bases from J, with 24 bases in between.

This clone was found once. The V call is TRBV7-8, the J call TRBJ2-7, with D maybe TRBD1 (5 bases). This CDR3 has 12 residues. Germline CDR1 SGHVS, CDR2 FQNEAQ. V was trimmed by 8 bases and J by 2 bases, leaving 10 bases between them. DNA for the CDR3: TGTGCCAGCGAAGACAGAGCCTACGAGCAGTACTTC. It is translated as CASEDRAYEQYF.

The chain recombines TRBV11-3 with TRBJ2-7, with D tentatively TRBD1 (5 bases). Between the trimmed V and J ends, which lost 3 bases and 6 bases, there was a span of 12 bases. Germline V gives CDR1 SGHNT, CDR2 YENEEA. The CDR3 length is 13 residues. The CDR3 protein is CASSFRQGGEQYF. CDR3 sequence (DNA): TGTGCCAGCAGCTTCCGGCAGGGCGGCGAGCAGTACTTC.

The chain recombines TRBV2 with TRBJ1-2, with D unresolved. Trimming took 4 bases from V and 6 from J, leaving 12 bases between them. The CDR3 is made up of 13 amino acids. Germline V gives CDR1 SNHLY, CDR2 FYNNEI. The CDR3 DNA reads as TGTGCCAGCAGTGTGGGTCAGGTCAATGGCTACACCTTC. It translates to CASSVGQVNGYTF.

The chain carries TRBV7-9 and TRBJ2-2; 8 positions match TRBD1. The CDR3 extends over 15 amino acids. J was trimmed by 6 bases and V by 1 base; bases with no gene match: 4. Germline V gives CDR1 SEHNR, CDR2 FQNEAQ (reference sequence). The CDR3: CASSLDLGQAGELFF. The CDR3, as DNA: TGTGCCAGCAGCTTAGACCTGGGACAGGCCGGGGAGCTGTTTTTT. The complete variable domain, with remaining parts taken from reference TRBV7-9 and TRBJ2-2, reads DTGVSQNPRHKITKRGQNVTFRCDPISEHNRLYWYRQTLGQGPEFLTYFQNEAQLEKSRLLSDRFSAERPKGSFSTLEIQRTEQGDSAMYLCASSLDLGQAGELFFGEGSRLTVL.

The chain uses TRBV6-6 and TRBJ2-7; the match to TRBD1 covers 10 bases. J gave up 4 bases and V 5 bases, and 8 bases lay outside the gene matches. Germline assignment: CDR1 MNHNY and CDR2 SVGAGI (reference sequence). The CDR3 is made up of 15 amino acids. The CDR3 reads CASSHRTGGRYEQYF. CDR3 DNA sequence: TGTGCCAGCAGTCATCGGACAGGGGGAAGGTACGAGCAGTACTTC.

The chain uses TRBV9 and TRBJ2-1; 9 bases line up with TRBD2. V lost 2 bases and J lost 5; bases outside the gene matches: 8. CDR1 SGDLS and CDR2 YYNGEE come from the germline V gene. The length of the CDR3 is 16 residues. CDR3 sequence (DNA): TGTGCCAGCAGCGTCTATCCCGCTAGCGGGAACAATGAGCAGTTCTTC. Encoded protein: CASSVYPASGNNEQFF. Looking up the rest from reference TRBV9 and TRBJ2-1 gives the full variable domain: DSGVTQTPKHLITATGQRVTLRCSPRSGDLSVYWYQQSLDQGLQFLIQYYNGEERAKGNILERFSAQQFPDLHSELNLSSLELGDSALYFCASSVYPASGNNEQFFGPGTRLTVL.

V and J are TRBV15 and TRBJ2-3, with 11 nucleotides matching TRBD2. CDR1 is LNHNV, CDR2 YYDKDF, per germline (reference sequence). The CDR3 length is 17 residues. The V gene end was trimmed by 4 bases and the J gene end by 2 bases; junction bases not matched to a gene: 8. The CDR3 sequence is CATSTHPGLAVTDTQYF. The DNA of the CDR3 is TGTGCCACCAGCACCCACCCGGGACTAGCGGTCACAGATACGCAGTATTTT.